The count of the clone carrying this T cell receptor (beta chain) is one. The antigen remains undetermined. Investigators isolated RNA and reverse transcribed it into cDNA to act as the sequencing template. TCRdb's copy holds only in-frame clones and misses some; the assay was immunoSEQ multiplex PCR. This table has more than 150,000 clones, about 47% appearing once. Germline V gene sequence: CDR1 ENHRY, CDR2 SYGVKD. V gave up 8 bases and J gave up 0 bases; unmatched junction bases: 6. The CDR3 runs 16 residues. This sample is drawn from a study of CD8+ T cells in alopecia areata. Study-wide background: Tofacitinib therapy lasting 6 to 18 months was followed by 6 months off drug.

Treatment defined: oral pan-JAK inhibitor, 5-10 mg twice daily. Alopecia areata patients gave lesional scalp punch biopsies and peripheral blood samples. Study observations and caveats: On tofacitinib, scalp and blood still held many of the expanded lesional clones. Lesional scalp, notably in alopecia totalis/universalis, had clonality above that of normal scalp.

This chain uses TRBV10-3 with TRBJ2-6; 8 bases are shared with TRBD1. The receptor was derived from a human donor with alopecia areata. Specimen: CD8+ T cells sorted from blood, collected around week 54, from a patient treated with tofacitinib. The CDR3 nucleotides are TGTGCCATCGGGGCAGGGGGCTACTCTGGGGCCAACGTCCTGACTTTC. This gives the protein CAIGAGGYSGANVLTF.